The T cell receptor beta chain described here comes from a study of cytomegalovirus exposure and HLA in healthy donors. Overall study context: The early release's HLA-typed donors yielded tens of millions of unique TCRs.

Worth noting for this clone: Its specificity is not known.

With 4 bases clipped from V and 4 bases from J, the junction kept 5 bases outside the gene matches. CDR1 and CDR2 (germline): SGHRS, YFSETQ. The CDR3 loop spans 13 amino acids. The study's findings and limits: Previously analyzed data showed that most TCR beta V segments were productive at a frequency of about 90% or about 30%. There were around 160 TCR beta chains listed as cytomegalovirus-associated. When a later analysis was performed, an Asian-associated ancestry cluster reportedly had fewer N-insertions than the 666-donor mean.

60 Vbeta and 13 Jbeta primers were used in PCR. Assay: immunoSEQ multiplex PCR; the TCRdb copy retains only in-frame clones and omits some. The table for this sample gives roughly 71,000 clones. The sample consisted of PBMCs. This chain connects TRBV5-1 to TRBJ2-7, with 7 bases matching TRBD1. The sequence was collected from a middle-aged woman in good health and CMV-seropositive. CDR3 in amino acids: CASSPGTAYEQYF. DNA of the CDR3: TGCGCCAGCAGCCCGGGGACAGCGTACGAGCAGTACTTC.